The 10 T cell receptor beta chains in this list originate from one sample, sequenced in a study of cytomegalovirus exposure and HLA in healthy donors listed by TCRdb under 2017. Library preparation was by the immunoSEQ multiplex PCR assay. For the multiplex PCR, a mixture combining 60 forward primers for TCR Vbeta segments and 13 reverse primers for TCR Jbeta segments was used. TCRdb took over this immuneACCESS table, retaining in-frame rearrangements with V and J assigned. Such tables are incomplete; in checked studies, under half of the missing clones stem from an unresolved V gene, and the remainder is unexplained. The sample records hundreds of thousands of clones, about three quarters of which are singletons. Less than 0.6% of the sample is held by the ten biggest clonotypes. Sequenced: PBMCs. The receptor set was obtained from a boy aged 5-17 years in good health and CMV-seronegative.

This chain uses TRBV9 with TRBJ2-3, with D possibly being TRBD1 (6 bases). Germline assignment: CDR1 SGDLS and CDR2 YYNGEE. V was cut by 1 base and J by 2 bases, with 8 bases left in between. This CDR3 comprises 14 residues. The CDR3: CASSVNRVTDTQYF. The CDR3 coding sequence is TGTGCCAGCAGCGTAAACAGGGTCACAGATACGCAGTATTTT.

The chain employs TRBV6-4 and TRBJ1-1; D is perhaps TRBD1 (6 bases). The CDR3 sequence is 15 residues long. Germline V gene sequence: CDR1 MRHNA, CDR2 SNTAGT. Trimming removed 0 bases at V and 6 bases at J, with 14 bases between. The CDR3 sequence: CASSDSGGTGPEAFF. The CDR3 DNA reads as TGTGCCAGCAGTGACTCAGGGGGAACCGGCCCTGAAGCTTTCTTT.

This chain uses TRBV15 with TRBJ2-7, with 7 bases that match TRBD2. Per the germline V gene, CDR1 is LNHNV and CDR2 is YYDKDF (reference sequence). Trimming at V came to 2 bases and at J to 5 bases, leaving 12 bases not matched to a gene. The CDR3 spans 16 residues. The CDR3 region is CATSRSGEKYYDEQYF. CDR3 DNA sequence: TGTGCCACCAGCAGAAGCGGGGAAAAGTATTACGACGAGCAGTACTTC. Variable domain in full (rest from reference TRBV15 and TRBJ2-7): DAMVIQNPRYQVTQFGKPVTLSCSQTLNHNVMYWYQQKSSQAPKLLFHYYDKDFNNEADTPDNFQSRRPNTSFCFLDIRSPGLGDTAMYLCATSRSGEKYYDEQYFGPGTRLTVT.

This chain uses TRBV11-3 with TRBJ2-5, with 12 bases aligning to TRBD2. Germline V gene sequence: CDR1 SGHNT, CDR2 YENEEA. The junction had 2 bases not matched to a gene; V was cut back by 2 bases and J by 1 base. The CDR3 consists of 16 residues. CDR3 nucleotides: TGTGCCAGCAGCTTAAGACTAGCGGGGGCCCAAGAGACCCAGTACTTC. The encoded protein is CASSLRLAGAQETQYF.

V is TRBV29-1 and J is TRBJ1-2; a weak D match, TRBD1 (5 bases). The CDR3 is 12 residues long. The ends were cut back, 4 bases at V and 4 bases at J, with 10 bases in the middle. In germline, CDR1 is SQVTM, CDR2 ANQGSEA. The chain's CDR3 is CSVVTALYGYTF. The CDR3 DNA sequence: TGCAGCGTTGTGACAGCCCTCTATGGCTACACCTTC.

J is TRBJ1-1 and V is TRBV9; TRBD1 is a possible D gene (5 bases). The germline V gene encodes CDR1 SGDLS and CDR2 YYNGEE. Trimming took off 4 bases at V and 0 bases at J, with 13 bases between the two ends. The CDR3 is 15 amino acids. The DNA for the CDR3 is TGTGCCAGCAGCCTTAAAGGGGCAATGAACACTGAAGCTTTCTTT. Amino acids: CASSLKGAMNTEAFF.

The genes are TRBV2 and TRBJ2-3; the match to TRBD2 covers 9 bases. Trimming removed 6 bases from V and 2 bases from J; junction bases left unmatched: 6. CDR1 and CDR2 from the germline V gene are SNHLY and FYNNEI. The CDR3 contains 15 residues. The chain's CDR3 is CASRGTSQLTDTQYF. CDR3 DNA sequence: TGTGCCAGCAGGGGGACTAGCCAGCTCACAGATACGCAGTATTTT.

The rearrangement uses TRBV7-6 and TRBJ2-5, with 8 bases matching TRBD1. The CDR3 covers 15 residues. The J segment lost 0 bases and the V segment lost 5 bases, leaving 5 bases of the junction unmatched. The germline gives CDR1 SGHVS, CDR2 FNYEAQ. CDR3 DNA sequence: TGTGCCAGCAGCACAGGGGGGAGGTACCAAGAGACCCAGTACTTC. Translation: CASSTGGRYQETQYF.

The V call is TRBV11-3, the J call TRBJ1-2; D not resolved. V gave up 1 base and J gave up 6 bases, with 9 bases separating them. The CDR3 spans 13 residues. Germline V gene lookup returns CDR1 SGHNT and CDR2 YENEEA. CDR3 in DNA: TGTGCCAGCAGCTTAGCCCGGTTTAATGGCTACACCTTC. As protein: CASSLARFNGYTF.

The chain joins TRBV10-3 to TRBJ1-1; 7 nucleotides match TRBD1. Trimming at V came to 1 base and at J to 7 bases, leaving 9 bases not matched to a gene. Looked up from germline, CDR1 is ENHRY and CDR2 is SYGVKD. The CDR3 length is 15 residues. The CDR3 sequence is CAISELAQGQGEAFF. In DNA form, the CDR3 reads TGTGCCATCAGTGAGTTAGCACAGGGGCAAGGTGAAGCTTTCTTT.